The entry that follows covers one T cell receptor beta chain sequence. Its cognate antigen is unknown. It was with 60 Vbeta and 13 Jbeta primers that the PCR ran. Sequenced by immunoSEQ multiplex PCR; TCRdb stores in-frame clones only, minus some. This sample has about 130,000 clones; around three quarters occur once, and the top ten carry over 2%. There are 14 residues in the CDR3. Trimming cost V 4 bases and J 6 bases, with 17 bases left between them. Germline V gene lookup returns CDR1 SGHRS and CDR2 YFSETQ. These data originate in a study of cytomegalovirus exposure and HLA in healthy donors. At the level of the study: Of all 400 or so donors who were genotyped, 75% to 90% belonged to the Caucasian-associated ancestry cluster. The study, taken as a whole, reports: Later analysis identified several of the most significant clusters that appeared linked to common viral pathogens.

The receptor was derived from a woman aged 55 to 70 in good health and CMV-seropositive. The sequencing sample was made of PBMCs. This chain uses TRBV5-1 with TRBJ2-7, with TRBD2 as a possible D gene (6 bases). CDR3 protein: CASSALEKEGEQYF. The CDR3 nucleotides read TGCGCCAGCAGCGCTTTGGAGAAGGAGGGCGAGCAGTACTTC.